The 7 T cell receptor beta chains below were found in one sample sequenced in a study of T cell responses to AZD1222 COVID-19 vaccine. This table comes from immunoSEQ multiplex PCR, and its TCRdb copy is limited to in-frame clones, with some not included. The sample comprises more than 95,000 clones, approximately 93% of which are singletons, and 4% to 5.5% rests with the top ten. This material consisted of peripheral blood, taken on day 0 of AZD1222 vaccination. Receptors originate from an adult in good health.

The V and J genes are TRBV6-6 and TRBJ2-3; tentative D call: TRBD1 (5 bases). Germline CDR1 is MNHNY and CDR2 is SVGAGI (reference sequence). The CDR3 consists of 13 residues. V lost 8 bases and J lost 0, with 9 bases in between. The CDR3 is CASGAVSTDTQYF. CDR3 nucleotide sequence: TGTGCCAGCGGGGCGGTGAGCACAGATACGCAGTATTTT.

The rearrangement joins TRBV5-1 to TRBJ2-5; 13 bases map to TRBD2. Germline V gives CDR1 SGHRS, CDR2 YFSETQ. CDR3 length equals 13 residues. The V and J ends lost 7 bases and 5 bases, in that order; junction bases with no gene match: 2. The CDR3 loop reads CASGTSGIETQYF. In DNA form, the CDR3 reads TGCGCCAGCGGGACTAGCGGGATTGAGACCCAGTACTTC.

This chain uses TRBV11-3 with TRBJ2-1; no reliable D call. V was trimmed by 4 bases and J by 6 bases, leaving 10 bases between them. Per germline, CDR1 SGHNT and CDR2 YENEEA. This CDR3 region has 13 residues. CDR3 loop: CASSSPGRNEQFF. The CDR3 DNA follows: TGTGCCAGCAGCTCCCCCGGTCGCAATGAGCAGTTCTTC.

The sample holds one count of this clone. The gene calls are TRBV19 and TRBJ2-1; no definite D call. Germline CDR1 LNHDA, CDR2 SQIVND (reference sequence). CDR3 size: 15 residues. V was cut by 1 base and J by 9 bases, with 16 bases left in between. DNA for the CDR3: TGTGCCAGTAGTATAGGGGTCCATGTGCGTGGTGAGCAGTTCTTC. Translation: CASSIGVHVRGEQFF.

This chain links TRBV29-1 with TRBJ1-1, with D uncertain. The CDR3 sequence is 12 residues long. V shed 3 bases and J shed 4 bases, with 9 bases lying between them. CDR1 SQVTM and CDR2 ANQGSEA come from the germline V gene. CDR3 region: CSVESGVTEAFF. As DNA, the CDR3 is TGCAGCGTTGAGTCCGGGGTCACTGAAGCTTTCTTT.

The chain couples TRBV28 to TRBJ2-2, with D tentatively TRBD1 (5 bases). CDR1 is MDHEN, CDR2 SYDVKM, per germline. This CDR3 is built from 16 residues. Trimming shortened V by 5 bases and J by 4 bases, and 17 bases separated the two germline ends. CDR3 coding DNA: TGTGCCAGCAGTCACCGCTTGGGGCGGAGCACCGGGGAGCTGTTTTTT. Its translation is CASSHRLGRSTGELFF.

The chain has TRBV4-1 and TRBJ1-2; D ambiguous. CDR3 length: 15 residues. In germline, CDR1 is MGHRA, CDR2 YSYEKL. Trimming left V 1 base short and J 6 bases short, with 15 bases between. The CDR3 DNA is TGCGCCAGCAGCCAAGGTCGGGCCTCTAGGGATGGCTACACCTTC. Protein: CASSQGRASRDGYTF.